Presented here are 24 T cell receptor beta chains from one specimen sequenced in a study of T cell responses to AZD1222 COVID-19 vaccine. The method was immunoSEQ multiplex PCR; TCRdb's version includes in-frame clones alone and lacks a portion of them. The sample lists 100,000 or so clones, around 90% occurring once. This specimen consisted of peripheral blood, obtained 28 days after the second AZD1222 dose. The receptors derive from an adult who received the AZD1222 COVID-19 vaccine.

The gene calls are TRBV5-1 and TRBJ1-2; D ambiguous. With 0 bases removed from V and 4 bases from J, the gap between germline ends came to 13 bases. The CDR3 contains 15 residues. Germline CDR1 reads SGHRS; CDR2 reads YFSETQ. CDR3 region: CASSLAGGQGYGYTF. The CDR3 region has the DNA TGCGCCAGCAGCTTGGCCGGAGGGCAAGGCTATGGCTACACCTTC.

V and J are TRBV6-5 and TRBJ1-1; 8 bases fit TRBD1. J gave up 1 base and V 5 bases, and 6 bases lay outside the gene matches. Germline values: CDR1 MNHEY, CDR2 SVGAGI. This CDR3 has 15 amino acids. This CDR3 is CASSNPGQANTEAFF. In nucleotides, the CDR3 is TGTGCCAGCAGTAACCCGGGACAGGCGAACACTGAAGCTTTCTTT.

The chain uses TRBV5-4 and TRBJ2-3, with 8 bases lining up with TRBD1. The germline gives CDR1 SGHNT, CDR2 YYREEE (reference sequence). The CDR3 totals 16 residues. J gave up 0 bases and V 4 bases, and 7 bases lay outside the gene matches. The CDR3 nucleotides are TGTGCCAGCAGCCCCCCCCGGGACAGGAGCACAGATACGCAGTATTTT. It encodes CASSPPRDRSTDTQYF.

CDR3 amino acids: CASSRAPTETQYF. The CDR3 DNA sequence: TGCGCCAGCTCCCGGGCTCCTACAGAGACCCAGTACTTC. The V call is TRBV5-1, the J call TRBJ2-5; D is unclear. CDR3 length: 13 amino acids. Germline-derived CDR1 and CDR2 are SGHRS and YFSETQ. V shed 7 bases and J shed 4 bases, with 14 bases lying between them.

The chain employs TRBV9 and TRBJ2-5; D may be TRBD1 (6 bases). CDR1 is SGDLS, CDR2 YYNGEE, per germline. The germline V and J ends were trimmed by 0 bases and 5 bases, with 14 bases remaining between them. The CDR3 consists of 15 residues. The CDR3 sequence: CASSVVGRGGETQYF. The CDR3 region has the DNA TGTGCCAGCAGCGTAGTAGGCAGGGGTGGGGAGACCCAGTACTTC. Combining the CDR3 with reference TRBV9 and TRBJ2-5 gives the whole variable domain DSGVTQTPKHLITATGQRVTLRCSPRSGDLSVYWYQQSLDQGLQFLIQYYNGEERAKGNILERFSAQQFPDLHSELNLSSLELGDSALYFCASSVVGRGGETQYFGPGTRLLVL.

The V gene is TRBV19, the J gene TRBJ2-3; D not resolved. Germline CDR1 LNHDA, CDR2 SQIVND (reference sequence). The V gene lost 5 bases and the J gene lost 6 bases, with 12 bases spanning the gap. This CDR3 has 13 residues. CDR3 DNA: TGTGCCAGTAGTTGGTCCCTTCGGGATACGCAGTATTTT. This translates into CASSWSLRDTQYF. The entire variable domain, with the rest obtained from reference TRBV19 and TRBJ2-3, is as follows: DGGITQSPKYLFRKEGQNVTLSCEQNLNHDAMYWYRQDPGQGLRLIYYSQIVNDFQKGDIAEGYSVSREKKESFPLTVTSAQKNPTAFYLCASSWSLRDTQYFGPGTRLTVL.

The chain has TRBV10-2 and TRBJ2-1, with 12 nucleotides matching TRBD2. Germline V lookup: CDR1 WSHSY, CDR2 SAAADI. The CDR3 contains 15 residues. J lost 9 bases, V lost 6 bases, and 9 bases had no gene match. The DNA of the CDR3 is TGCGCCAGCAGCCCTCCGACTAGCGGGAGTGGTGAGCAGTTCTTC. It codes for CASSPPTSGSGEQFF.

In this sample, this clone turned up a few times. V usage is TRBV7-2 and J usage is TRBJ2-5; 12 bases fit TRBD2. Trimming at V came to 3 bases and at J to 6 bases, leaving 11 bases not matched to a gene. This CDR3 is built from 17 residues. Germline-derived CDR1 and CDR2 are SGHTA and FQGNSA. The CDR3 sequence is CASSFRTSGILTQTQYF. CDR3 nucleotides: TGTGCCAGCAGCTTCCGGACTAGCGGGATCTTAACTCAGACCCAGTACTTC.

This rearrangement joins TRBV15 to TRBJ1-5, with 9 positions matching TRBD1. This CDR3 has 15 amino acids. Unmatched junction bases numbered 0, after V lost 3 bases and J lost 0 bases. In germline, CDR1 is LNHNV, CDR2 YYDKDF (reference sequence). The CDR3 is CATSRDRGSNQPQHF. CDR3 DNA sequence: TGTGCCACCAGCAGGGACAGGGGTAGCAATCAGCCCCAGCATTTT.

About this clone itself: Within the sample, other DNA sequences also encode this same CDR3. V usage is TRBV18 and J usage is TRBJ1-5, with a weak D call TRBD1 (5 bases). V was shortened by 3 bases and J by 7 bases, with 7 bases between the two germline ends. The CDR3 is made up of 12 amino acids. The germline V gene has CDR1 KGHSH and CDR2 LQKENI. CDR3 DNA sequence: TGTGCCAGCTCACCGGGGGACCAGCCCCAGCATTTT. Its translation is CASSPGDQPQHF.

The rearrangement uses TRBV2 and TRBJ1-2; D perhaps matches TRBD1 (5 bases). Germline V gene sequence: CDR1 SNHLY, CDR2 FYNNEI. Between the trimmed V and J ends, which lost 4 bases and 8 bases, there was a span of 11 bases. The CDR3 extends over 12 amino acids. Here the CDR3 reads CASSAQGQGYTF. DNA for the CDR3: TGTGCCAGCAGTGCCCAGGGCCAAGGCTACACCTTC.

The CDR3 nucleotides are TGTGCCAGCAGCTTGGGACAGGGGACCTATGGCTACACCTTC. Translated, it gives CASSLGQGTYGYTF. The genes are TRBV5-4 and TRBJ1-2, with 8 bases matching TRBD1. V shed 0 bases and J 4 bases; nucleotides not matched to a gene: 2. Germline CDR1 reads SGHNT; CDR2 reads YYREEE (reference sequence). This CDR3 region has 14 residues.

The chain has TRBV7-3 and TRBJ1-6, with a possible D match to TRBD1 (6 bases). The germline V and J ends were trimmed by 6 bases and 7 bases, with 13 bases remaining between them. This CDR3 spans 14 amino acids. Germline values: CDR1 SGHTA, CDR2 FQGTGA. The CDR3 DNA is TGTGCCAGCAGTTCCACAGGGATAAATTCACCCCTCCACTTT. Protein: CASSSTGINSPLHF.

The V call is TRBV5-1, the J call TRBJ1-1; D possibly corresponds to TRBD1 (5 bases). Trimming pared 2 bases from V and 2 bases from J, leaving 13 bases between. Germline V gene data show CDR1 as SGHRS and CDR2 as YFSETQ. The CDR3 runs to 15 residues. The CDR3 sequence: CASSLDGTINTEAFF. CDR3 sequence (DNA): TGCGCCAGCAGCTTAGACGGGACTATCAACACTGAAGCTTTCTTT.

V usage is TRBV12-5 and J usage is TRBJ2-5, with D hard to call. The ends were cut back, 7 bases at V and 5 bases at J, with 8 bases in the middle. The CDR3 runs to 11 residues. Germline values: CDR1 LGHNT, CDR2 FRNRAP. CDR3 in DNA: TGTGCTAGTGCGGGTTTTGAGACCCAGTACTTC. This encodes CASAGFETQYF.

The chain employs TRBV9 and TRBJ2-7, with 8 bases aligning to TRBD2. The CDR3 extends over 17 amino acids. The germline V gene has CDR1 SGDLS and CDR2 YYNGEE. The trim removed 3 bases at V and 2 bases at J, leaving 13 bases unmatched. This CDR3 is CASSANPLADFTYEQYF. CDR3 DNA sequence: TGTGCCAGCAGCGCGAACCCACTAGCGGACTTTACCTACGAGCAGTACTTC. Full variable domain (remainder filled in from reference TRBV9 and TRBJ2-7): DSGVTQTPKHLITATGQRVTLRCSPRSGDLSVYWYQQSLDQGLQFLIQYYNGEERAKGNILERFSAQQFPDLHSELNLSSLELGDSALYFCASSANPLADFTYEQYFGPGTRLTVT.

The gene calls are TRBV5-4 and TRBJ2-7, with no clear D. Trimming pared 4 bases from V and 1 base from J, leaving 9 bases between. Germline V gene lookup returns CDR1 SGHNT and CDR2 YYREEE (reference sequence). The CDR3 length is 13 residues. CDR3: CASSPAVSYEQYF. The CDR3 bases are TGTGCCAGCAGCCCGGCCGTGTCCTACGAGCAGTACTTC.

This chain links TRBV9 with TRBJ1-5; D is uncertain. V lost 7 bases to trimming and J lost 7 bases, with 21 bases between them. Germline CDR1 and CDR2: SGDLS and YYNGEE. This CDR3 spans 15 amino acids. As DNA, the CDR3 is TGTGCCAGCCCCCTTGGAAAACACCGTCGGCAGCCCCAGCATTTT. Its translation is CASPLGKHRRQPQHF.

J is TRBJ1-2 and V is TRBV7-3, with 8 bases lining up with TRBD1. Germline V gene data show CDR1 as SGHTA and CDR2 as FQGTGA. V was clipped by 2 bases and J by 8 bases; unmatched bases: 7. The CDR3 has 14 amino acids. The chain's CDR3 is CASSLSGQGEGYTF. DNA for the CDR3: TGTGCCAGCAGCTTATCCGGACAGGGAGAGGGCTACACCTTC.

Here the CDR3 reads CASGLYRAHYEQYF. The DNA for the CDR3 is TGTGCCAGCGGCTTATACAGGGCCCACTACGAGCAGTACTTC. The chain employs TRBV6-5 and TRBJ2-7; tentative D call: TRBD1 (6 bases). V was cut by 8 bases and J by 3 bases, with 17 bases left in between. The CDR3 has 14 residues. CDR1 and CDR2 (germline): MNHEY, SVGAGI.

V gene TRBV7-3 combines with J gene TRBJ2-2; the match to TRBD1 covers 8 bases. This CDR3 has 13 residues. Germline values: CDR1 SGHTA, CDR2 FQGTGA. The V segment lost 5 bases and the J segment 7 bases; nucleotides outside the gene matches: 3. DNA for the CDR3: TGTGCCAGCAGCCAACAGGGGGACGGGGAGCTGTTTTTT. Protein product: CASSQQGDGELFF.

CDR3: CASSSGQGLPQHF. Here the CDR3 DNA reads TGTGCCAGCAGTTCGGGACAGGGTCTGCCCCAGCATTTT. The chain recombines TRBV6-5 with TRBJ1-5; 9 bases are shared with TRBD1. CDR3 length: 13 residues. After removal of 4 bases from V and 9 bases from J, the junction contained 4 bases not matched to a gene. Per germline, CDR1 MNHEY and CDR2 SVGAGI.

V usage is TRBV5-1 and J usage is TRBJ1-3; D remains ambiguous. Germline V lookup: CDR1 SGHRS, CDR2 YFSETQ. V lost 4 bases and J lost 0, with 8 bases in between. CDR3 length equals 14 residues. Written as DNA, the CDR3 is TGCGCCAGCAGCCTCGACGGCTCTGGAAACACCATATATTTT. It encodes CASSLDGSGNTIYF.

The chain is built from TRBV27 and TRBJ1-1; perhaps TRBD1 as D (5 bases). V lost 0 bases, J lost 6 bases, and 14 bases lay in between. This CDR3 spans 15 amino acids. Germline-derived CDR1 and CDR2 are MNHEY and SMNVEV (reference sequence). In nucleotides, the CDR3 is TGTGCCAGCAGTTTATCGTTAAGGGGATTTCCTGAAGCTTTCTTT. It is translated as CASSLSLRGFPEAFF.